This T cell receptor (beta chain) comes out of a study of T cells in Graves' hyperthyroidism and ophthalmopathy. Those with hyperthyroidism were 18 to 65 years old, newly diagnosed, and ill for under 2 months. Amplified TCR beta CDR3 regions derived from RNA transcripts. First-round RT-PCR with HTBI primers amplified the TCR CDR3 region. TCRdb analysed the multiplex PCR reads with MiXCR anew, one entry per CDR3 protein. Of 690,000 or so distinct CDR3 sequences in the sample, around 19% were seen once. Study conclusions and caveats: In blood, most of the thyroid clonotypes expanded above 0.001 were also present. Model-based prediction identified ophthalmopathy a median roughly 5.9 months prior to its onset.

The CDR3 sequence is 17 residues long. CDR1 SGHAT and CDR2 FQNNGV come from the germline V gene. V shed 5 bases, J shed 1 base, and the junction held 5 bases outside the gene matches. Regarding this clonotype: The antigen remains unidentified.

Sequencing was carried out using blood. The chain links TRBV11-2 to TRBJ2-5; 15 positions match TRBD2. This clonotype was obtained from a woman aged 45 to 65 with Graves' hyperthyroidism that later progressed to Graves' ophthalmopathy. The CDR3 protein is CASSRTSGGALQETQYF. CDR3 bases: TGTGCCAGCAGCCGGACTAGCGGGGGGGCCCTCCAAGAGACCCAGTACTTC.